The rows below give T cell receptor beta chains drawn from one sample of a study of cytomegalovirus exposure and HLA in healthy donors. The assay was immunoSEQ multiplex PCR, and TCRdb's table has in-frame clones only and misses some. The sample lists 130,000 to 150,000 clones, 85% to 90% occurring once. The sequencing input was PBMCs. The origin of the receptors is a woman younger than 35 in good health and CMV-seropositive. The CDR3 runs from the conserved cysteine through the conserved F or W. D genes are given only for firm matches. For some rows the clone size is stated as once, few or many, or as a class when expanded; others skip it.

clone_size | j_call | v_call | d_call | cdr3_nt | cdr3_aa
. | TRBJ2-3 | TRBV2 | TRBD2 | TGTGCCAGCAGTGCCGGACTAGCGGCGATCAGCACAGATACGCAGTATTTT | CASSAGLAAISTDTQYF
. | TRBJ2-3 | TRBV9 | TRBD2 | TGTGCCAGCAGCGCGGTACTAGCGGGGGCTATCACAGATACGCAGTATTTT | CASSAVLAGAITDTQYF
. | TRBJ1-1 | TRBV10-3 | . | TGTGCCATCACCGGGGGAGGGGCAAATACTGAAGCTTTCTTT | CAITGGGANTEAFF
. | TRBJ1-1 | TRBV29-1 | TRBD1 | TGCAGCGGGGGACAGGGTTTGTCTACTGAAGCTTTCTTT | CSGGQGLSTEAFF
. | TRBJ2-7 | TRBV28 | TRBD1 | TGTGCCAGCGAAGAGACAGGGATCTCCTACGAGCAGTACTTC | CASEETGISYEQYF
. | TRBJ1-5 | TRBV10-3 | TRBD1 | TGTGCCATCAGAAGGGACAGGGGGTCTAATCAGCCCCAGCATTTT | CAIRRDRGSNQPQHF
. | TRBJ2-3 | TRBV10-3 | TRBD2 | TGTGCCATCGGGAGGGCCACAGATACGCAGTATTTT | CAIGRATDTQYF
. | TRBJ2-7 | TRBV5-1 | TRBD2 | TGCGCCAGCAGCTTGGAGGCTAGCGGGGCCAGGGGCGAGCAGTACTTC | CASSLEASGARGEQYF
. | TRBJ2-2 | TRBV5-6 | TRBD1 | TGTGCCAGCAGTCCCCTGACAGGGACGAACACCGGGGAGCTGTTTTTT | CASSPLTGTNTGELFF
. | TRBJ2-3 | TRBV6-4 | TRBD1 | TGTGCCAGCAGTGCGGACAGGGGTAGGACAGATACGCAGTATTTT | CASSADRGRTDTQYF
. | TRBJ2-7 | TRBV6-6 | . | TGTGCCAGCAGTTACCCCCCAACAGGGAACGAGCAGTACTTC | CASSYPPTGNEQYF
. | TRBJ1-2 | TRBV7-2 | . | TGTGCCAGCGGCCGCGGGGGCCGCCATGGCTACACCTTC | CASGRGGRHGYTF
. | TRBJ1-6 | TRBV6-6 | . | TGTGCCAGCAGGCCGGACATCTCCTATAATTCACCCCTCCACTTT | CASRPDISYNSPLHF
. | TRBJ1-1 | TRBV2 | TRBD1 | TGTGCCAGCAGGAGGACAGGCCTAAACACTGAAGCTTTCTTT | CASRRTGLNTEAFF
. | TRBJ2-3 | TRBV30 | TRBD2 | TGTGCCTGGAGTGTACGACTAGCGGGGGGGATTAGCACAGATACGCAGTATTTT | CAWSVRLAGGISTDTQYF
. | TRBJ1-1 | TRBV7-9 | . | TGTGCCAGCGCCCGTCAGGGGAGTGGGAACACTGAAGCTTTCTTT | CASARQGSGNTEAFF
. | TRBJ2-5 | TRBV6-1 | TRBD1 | TGTGCCAGCAGTGAAAGGGGGACAGGTAAAGAGACCCAGTACTTC | CASSERGTGKETQYF
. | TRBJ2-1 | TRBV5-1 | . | TGCGCCAGCAGCTTGGGGCGGAAGGTAAACAATGAGCAGTTCTTC | CASSLGRKVNNEQFF
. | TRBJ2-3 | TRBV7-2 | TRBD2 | TGTGCCAGCACCGTAGACGGGGGGAGCACAGATACGCAGTATTTT | CASTVDGGSTDTQYF
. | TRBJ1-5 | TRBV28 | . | TGTGCCAGCAGTGTGGTCCTTTTCACAGGGCTCGGTCAGCCCCAGCATTTT | CASSVVLFTGLGQPQHF
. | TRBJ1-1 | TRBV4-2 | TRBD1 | TGTGCCAGCAGCCACGGACAGGGGGCGGAGTGGACTGAAGCTTTCTTT | CASSHGQGAEWTEAFF
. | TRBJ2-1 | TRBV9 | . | TGTGCCAGCAGCGTAGGCGGCTCAAGCTCCTACAATGAGCAGTTCTTC | CASSVGGSSSYNEQFF
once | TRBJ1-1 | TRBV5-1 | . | TGCGCCAGCAGCACCTCGGGCGGGGTGAACACTGAAGCTTTCTTT | CASSTSGGVNTEAFF
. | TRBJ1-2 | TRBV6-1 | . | TGTGCCAGCAGCGAAAAAAGGAGCCGGGGCTACACCTTC | CASSEKRSRGYTF
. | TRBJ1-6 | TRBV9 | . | TGTGCCAGCAGCGAAGAAAGGGAGGTTTCACCCCTCCACTTT | CASSEEREVSPLHF
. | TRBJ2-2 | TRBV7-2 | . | TGTGCCAGCAGCTTACTAGCGACCGGGGAGCTGTTTTTT | CASSLLATGELFF
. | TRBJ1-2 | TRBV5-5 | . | TGTGCCAGCAGCTTGAACCTCAGGGGCGGCTATGGCTACACCTTC | CASSLNLRGGYGYTF
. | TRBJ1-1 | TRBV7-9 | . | TGTGCCAGCAGCTTGTCCAGGGGCACTGAAGCTTTCTTT | CASSLSRGTEAFF
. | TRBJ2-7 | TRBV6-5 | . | TGTGCCAGCAGCTCTCTATTAACCTACGAGCAGTACTTC | CASSSLLTYEQYF
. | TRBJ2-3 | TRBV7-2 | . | TGTGCCAGCAGCACCCAGGTCGGAGATACGCAGTATTTT | CASSTQVGDTQYF
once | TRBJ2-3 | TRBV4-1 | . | TGCGCCAGCAGCCGCAGGGGGGATGAAGATACGCAGTATTTT | CASSRRGDEDTQYF
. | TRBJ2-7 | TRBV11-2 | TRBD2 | TGTGCCAGCAGCCACGTCTGGGGCGTAGCGGGTCCTCACGAGCAGTACTTC | CASSHVWGVAGPHEQYF
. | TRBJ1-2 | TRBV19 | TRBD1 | TGTGCCAGTAGTATTTCCCAGGGGGCACACTATGGCTACACCTTC | CASSISQGAHYGYTF
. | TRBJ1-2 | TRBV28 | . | TGTGCCAGCCTGTTGTCGGGGGGCCATGGCTACACCTTC | CASLLSGGHGYTF
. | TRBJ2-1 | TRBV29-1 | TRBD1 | TGCAGCGTTGACCGACAGGGGAGCAATGAGCAGTTCTTC | CSVDRQGSNEQFF
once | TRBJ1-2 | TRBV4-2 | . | TGTGCCAGCAGCCAGGGAGGGTGGGATCCTAACTATGGCTACACCTTC | CASSQGGWDPNYGYTF
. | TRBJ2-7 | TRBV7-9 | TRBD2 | TGTGCCAGCAGCCTACGGACTAGCGGAGCCCCCTACGAGCAGTACTTC | CASSLRTSGAPYEQYF
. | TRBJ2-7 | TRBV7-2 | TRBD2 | TGTGCCAGCAGCTTAAACCCTAGCGGGGTAAACTCCTACGAGCAGTACTTC | CASSLNPSGVNSYEQYF
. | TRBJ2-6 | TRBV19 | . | TGTGCCAGTAGTATTCAGGTCTCTGGGGCCAACGTCCTGACTTTC | CASSIQVSGANVLTF
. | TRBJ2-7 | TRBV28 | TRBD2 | TGTGCCAGCAAGTCGGGTAGCGGGGATCGGGAGCAGTACTTC | CASKSGSGDREQYF
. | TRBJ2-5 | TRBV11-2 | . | TGTGCCAGCAGCCCGCGGGGCGAGACCCAGTACTTC | CASSPRGETQYF
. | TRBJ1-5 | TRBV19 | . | TGTGCCAGTAGTAAATGGGAGGTGCCTCAGCCCCAGCATTTT | CASSKWEVPQPQHF
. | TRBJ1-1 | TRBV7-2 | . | TGTGCCAGCAGCTTAAAGGGAGTCATGAACACTGAAGCTTTCTTT | CASSLKGVMNTEAFF
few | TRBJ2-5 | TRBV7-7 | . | TGTGCCAGCAGCTTAGAGGGGGTTAGTCAAGAGACCCAGTACTTC | CASSLEGVSQETQYF
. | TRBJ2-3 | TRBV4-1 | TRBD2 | TGCGCCAGCAGCCACATTTTCAAAAGCGGGGGGGCCGTGGATACGCAGTATTTT | CASSHIFKSGGAVDTQYF
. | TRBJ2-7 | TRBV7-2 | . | TGTGCCAGCAGCCACTCGGCGACAGGAGACTACGAGCAGTACTTC | CASSHSATGDYEQYF
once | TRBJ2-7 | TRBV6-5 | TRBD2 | TGTGCCAGCAGTTACTCCGGACTAGCGGGGACCTACGAGCAGTACTTC | CASSYSGLAGTYEQYF
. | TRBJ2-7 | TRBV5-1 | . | TGCGCCAGCAGCTTTCGGGTCCATCCCTACGAGCAGTACTTC | CASSFRVHPYEQYF
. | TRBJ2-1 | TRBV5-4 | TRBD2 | TGTGCCAGCAGCTTGGCGGGGGGGGGCTACAATGAGCAGTTCTTC | CASSLAGGGYNEQFF
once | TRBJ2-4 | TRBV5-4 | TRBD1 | TGTGCCAGCAGCTCTCAGGGGGTCGGAAACATTCAGTACTTC | CASSSQGVGNIQYF